The 25 T cell receptor beta chains in this list originate from one sample, sequenced in a study of blood T cell repertoires in COVID-19. Only in-frame clones appear in the TCRdb table, and some are missing; sequencing was by immunoSEQ multiplex PCR. The sample has about 250,000 clones; roughly four fifths are singletons. Input material: peripheral blood. The receptors derive from a man aged 50 to 60 with active or convalescent COVID-19.

This chain connects TRBV5-1 to TRBJ2-1; 8 bases align to TRBD1. The J segment lost 0 bases and the V segment lost 4 bases, leaving 3 bases of the junction unmatched. The CDR3 has 15 residues. Germline V gene sequence: CDR1 SGHRS, CDR2 YFSETQ. The CDR3 DNA is TGCGCCAGCAGCAGGGACAGGAGCTCCTACAATGAGCAGTTCTTC. Residues: CASSRDRSSYNEQFF.

The chain has TRBV7-2 and TRBJ2-3, with 9 bases matching TRBD2. V dropped 7 bases and J dropped 2; count of bases not matched to a gene: 10. The CDR3 totals 16 residues. Germline V gene data show CDR1 as SGHTA and CDR2 as FQGNSA. The CDR3 DNA is TGTGCCAGCATCATCCGCGGGGGGGCCAACACAGATACGCAGTATTTT. This gives the protein CASIIRGGANTDTQYF.

The chain couples TRBV24-1 to TRBJ2-3; 12 bases map to TRBD2. V lost 1 base to trimming and J lost 5 bases; unmatched junction nucleotides: 6. Germline V gene lookup returns CDR1 KGHDR and CDR2 SFDVKD. CDR3 size: 17 residues. Here the CDR3 reads CATSDFWTSGALDTQYF. The CDR3 DNA reads as TGTGCCACCAGTGATTTTTGGACTAGCGGGGCTCTAGATACGCAGTATTTT.

This sequence joins TRBV29-1 and TRBJ1-1; D unclear. The germline gives CDR1 SQVTM, CDR2 ANQGSEA. Trimming took 3 bases from V and 5 from J, leaving 13 bases between them. The CDR3 contains 13 residues. CDR3 residues: CSVEESRGTEAFF. CDR3 sequence (DNA): TGCAGCGTTGAGGAAAGTCGCGGAACTGAAGCTTTCTTT.

This clone showed up just once. In nucleotides, the CDR3 is TGTGCCAGCAGCGTAGCGACTAGCGGAGATACGCAGTATTTT. Translated, it gives CASSVATSGDTQYF. The J gene is TRBJ2-3, the V gene TRBV9, with 9 bases aligning to TRBD2. The CDR3 length is 14 residues. Germline lookup yields CDR1 SGDLS and CDR2 YYNGEE. The V segment lost 0 bases and the J segment 5 bases; nucleotides outside the gene matches: 1.

The V and J genes are TRBV19 and TRBJ1-1; D is ambiguous. This CDR3 spans 13 amino acids. V was shortened by 1 base and J by 5 bases, with 8 bases between the two germline ends. CDR1 and CDR2 from the germline V gene are LNHDA and SQIVND (reference sequence). The CDR3 region is CASSIARKTEAFF. The CDR3 nucleotides are TGTGCCAGTAGTATAGCCAGGAAAACTGAAGCTTTCTTT. Variable domain in full (rest from reference TRBV19 and TRBJ1-1): DGGITQSPKYLFRKEGQNVTLSCEQNLNHDAMYWYRQDPGQGLRLIYYSQIVNDFQKGDIAEGYSVSREKKESFPLTVTSAQKNPTAFYLCASSIARKTEAFFGQGTRLTVV.

The CDR3 region has the DNA TGTGCCAGCAGTGCCCAAGGGGGCGCGGGCAATCAGCCCCAGCATTTT. Protein: CASSAQGGAGNQPQHF. The chain carries TRBV27 and TRBJ1-5; 7 positions agree with TRBD1. The CDR3 loop spans 16 amino acids. The germline V gene encodes CDR1 MNHEY and CDR2 SMNVEV (reference sequence). The J segment lost 2 bases and the V segment lost 5 bases, leaving 9 bases of the junction unmatched.

This chain joins TRBV27 and TRBJ1-2; tentatively, D is TRBD1 (5 bases). Germline V gives CDR1 MNHEY, CDR2 SMNVEV (reference sequence). The CDR3 sequence is 17 residues long. V was pared by 8 bases and J by 1 base, with 23 bases between. CDR3 loop: CASLLPPDQGVNYGYTF. CDR3 nucleotide sequence: TGTGCCAGCCTCCTACCACCCGACCAGGGTGTTAACTATGGCTACACCTTC.

The rearrangement links TRBV11-3 to TRBJ1-1, with 10 bases that match TRBD1. The CDR3 consists of 14 residues. CDR1 and CDR2 (germline): SGHNT, YENEEA. The V gene end was trimmed by 5 bases and the J gene end by 7 bases; junction bases not matched to a gene: 7. This chain's CDR3 is CASSPDRGGGEAFF. CDR3 bases: TGTGCCAGCAGCCCGGACAGGGGGGGAGGTGAAGCTTTCTTT. Full variable domain (missing parts from reference TRBV11-3 and TRBJ1-1): EAGVVQSPRYKIIEKKQPVAFWCNPISGHNTLYWYLQNLGQGPELLIRYENEEAVDDSQLPKDRFSAERLKGVDSTLKIQPAELGDSAVYLCASSPDRGGGEAFFGQGTRLTVV.

The chain combines TRBV19 with TRBJ1-2; no definite D call. Germline lookup yields CDR1 LNHDA and CDR2 SQIVND (reference sequence). V lost 2 bases and J lost 8, with 21 bases in between. The CDR3 has 16 residues. The CDR3 bases are TGTGCCAGTAGTATAAGCCGTGGTCGAGGGTTATCCGGCTACACCTTC. This sequence encodes CASSISRGRGLSGYTF.

V is TRBV6-6 and J is TRBJ2-2; tentative D call: TRBD1 (5 bases). This CDR3 region has 14 residues. Germline CDR1 reads MNHNY; CDR2 reads SVGAGI (reference sequence). The germline V and J ends were trimmed by 7 bases and 2 bases, with 11 bases remaining between them. The CDR3 coding sequence is TGTGCCAGCAAGCTTCAGGGTAACACCGGGGAGCTGTTTTTT. This translates into CASKLQGNTGELFF.

The rearrangement joins TRBV9 to TRBJ2-7; 12 positions agree with TRBD2. CDR3 size: 14 residues. Germline V gene sequence: CDR1 SGDLS, CDR2 YYNGEE. The V gene end was trimmed by 2 bases and the J gene end by 4 bases; junction bases not matched to a gene: 1. CDR3 DNA sequence: TGTGCCAGCAGCGTTGGACTAGCGGGGTACGAGCAGTACTTC. Its translation is CASSVGLAGYEQYF.

The chain employs TRBV2 and TRBJ1-2, with D possibly being TRBD1 (6 bases). Trimming pared 7 bases from V and 2 bases from J, leaving 14 bases between. CDR3 length: 14 amino acids. From germline, CDR1 is SNHLY and CDR2 FYNNEI. The CDR3 coding sequence is TGTGCCAGCACCCCGGACAGATCAAACTATGGCTACACCTTC. Protein: CASTPDRSNYGYTF.

This rearrangement joins TRBV5-1 to TRBJ1-2; D is unclear. The CDR3 totals 17 residues. Germline V gene data show CDR1 as SGHRS and CDR2 as YFSETQ. Deletions cut 4 bases from V and 4 bases from J, with 23 bases between. CDR3 bases: TGCGCCAGCAGCGTGGGAATCGGGAGTGTCCTCTTCTATGGCTACACCTTC. This gives the protein CASSVGIGSVLFYGYTF.

The CDR3 loop reads CASSFGTSGMFREQFF. The CDR3 DNA sequence: TGCGCCAGCAGCTTCGGGACTAGCGGCATGTTTAGGGAGCAGTTCTTC. V is TRBV5-1 and J is TRBJ2-1; 11 nucleotides align to TRBD2. CDR3 length equals 16 residues. Germline CDR1 SGHRS, CDR2 YFSETQ. Unmatched junction bases numbered 11, after V lost 2 bases and J lost 10 bases.

This chain links TRBV30 with TRBJ1-2; TRBD1 matches 7 bases. The ends lost 2 bases at V and 1 base at J; junction bases unmatched: 7. This CDR3 is 15 amino acids long. Germline V gene data show CDR1 as GTSNPN and CDR2 as SVGIG (reference sequence). The CDR3 loop reads CAWSLRQGNNYGYTF. For the CDR3, the DNA is TGTGCCTGGAGTCTACGACAGGGTAATAACTATGGCTACACCTTC. The full variable domain, completed using reference TRBV30 and TRBJ1-2, is SQTIHQWPATLVQPVGSPLSLECTVEGTSNPNLYWYRQAAGRGLQLLFYSVGIGQISSEVPQNLSASRPQDRQFILSSKKLLLSDSGFYLCAWSLRQGNNYGYTFGSGTRLTVV.

Only one count was recorded for this clone. J is TRBJ1-1 and V is TRBV13; D gene uncertain. The CDR3 runs 12 residues. V shed 2 bases and J shed 6 bases, with 7 bases lying between them. The germline V gene has CDR1 PRHDT and CDR2 FYEKMQ (reference sequence). CDR3 residues: CASSLKQSEAFF. The CDR3 nucleotides read TGTGCCAGCAGCTTAAAACAGTCTGAAGCTTTCTTT. Filled out from reference TRBV13 and TRBJ1-1, the complete variable domain reads AAGVIQSPRHLIKEKRETATLKCYPIPRHDTVYWYQQGPGQDPQFLISFYEKMQSDKGSIPDRFSAQQFSDYHSELNMSSLELGDSALYFCASSLKQSEAFFGQGTRLTVV.

The V gene is TRBV12-3 or TRBV12-4, the J gene TRBJ2-2; weak D call: TRBD1 (6 bases). V shed 5 bases and J shed 5 bases, with 9 bases lying between them. This CDR3 comprises 13 residues. CDR3 nucleotide sequence: TGTGCCAGCAGTCCCACAGGGACCGGGGAGCTGTTTTTT. It translates to CASSPTGTGELFF.

This chain links TRBV5-8 with TRBJ1-1; D gene uncertain. V was trimmed by 1 base and J by 1 base, leaving 11 bases between them. The CDR3 runs 15 residues. CDR1 and CDR2 from the germline V gene are SGHTS and YDEGEE. CDR3 residues: CASSLNTLGNTEAFF. The CDR3 DNA follows: TGTGCCAGCAGCTTGAATACTCTAGGGAACACTGAAGCTTTCTTT.

The sample holds one count of this clone. The genes are TRBV29-1 and TRBJ2-2, with D uncertain. The V gene lost 7 bases and the J gene lost 2 bases, with 8 bases spanning the gap. The CDR3 covers 12 residues. The germline gives CDR1 SQVTM, CDR2 ANQGSEA. The chain's CDR3 is CSAGSNTGELFF. Written as DNA, the CDR3 is TGCAGCGCGGGTAGCAACACCGGGGAGCTGTTTTTT.

This chain uses TRBV21-1 with TRBJ2-7; the DNA was not used to check the table's D call, TRBD1. TRBV21-1 is a listed pseudogene. The CDR3 is made up of 16 amino acids. The CDR3 is CASSKGTGTGAYEQYF. DNA for the CDR3: TGTGCCAGCAGCAAAGGGACCGGGACAGGGGCCTACGAGCAGTACTTC.

The genes are TRBV5-6 and TRBJ1-2, with D uncertain. V dropped 2 bases and J dropped 2 bases, with 7 bases sitting between them. The CDR3 runs 13 residues. CDR1 and CDR2 (germline): SGHDT, YYEEEE. CDR3 in DNA: TGTGCCAGCAGCTTTCGTCTGAACTATGGCTACACCTTC. This encodes CASSFRLNYGYTF.

V is TRBV9 and J is TRBJ2-2, with 10 bases fitting TRBD2. Germline CDR1 and CDR2: SGDLS and YYNGEE. The CDR3 consists of 19 residues. The junction had 12 bases not matched to a gene; V was cut back by 4 bases and J by 0 bases. CDR3: CASSPRSSGGNANTGELFF. As DNA, the CDR3 is TGTGCCAGCAGCCCTCGTAGTAGCGGGGGGAACGCGAACACCGGGGAGCTGTTTTTT.

The chain uses TRBV3-1 (or the pseudogene TRBV3-2) and TRBJ2-7, with TRBD2 identical over 9 bases. V lost 0 bases to trimming and J lost 0 bases; unmatched junction nucleotides: 6. CDR1 is LGHDT and CDR2 is YNNKEL in the germline V gene (reference sequence). The CDR3 sequence is 17 residues long. The CDR3 DNA follows: TGTGCCAGCAGCCAAGATAGCGGGGGCCTCCTCTCCTACGAGCAGTACTTC. Translating gives CASSQDSGGLLSYEQYF.

This clone was found a few times. The chain links TRBV14 to TRBJ1-2; 8 nucleotides align to TRBD1. This CDR3 region has 13 residues. CDR1 is SGHDN, CDR2 FVKESK, per germline. Trimming took 5 bases from V and 8 from J; bases not matched to a gene: 7. CDR3 protein: CASSWDRMGGYTF. The CDR3 DNA follows: TGTGCCAGCAGCTGGGACAGGATGGGAGGCTACACCTTC.